The 14 T cell receptor beta chains listed next were all sequenced from one sample in a study of blood T cell repertoires in COVID-19. The assay was immunoSEQ multiplex PCR, and TCRdb's table has in-frame clones only and misses some. Counted here are around 71,000 clones, roughly four fifths occurring once; the ten biggest clones make up 6.9%. Sequencing was performed on peripheral blood. The source is a man between 25 and 39 years old with COVID-19, enrolled during active disease.

The rearrangement uses TRBV4-1 and TRBJ1-2, with 9 bases identical to TRBD1. Looked up from germline, CDR1 is MGHRA and CDR2 is YSYEKL. This CDR3 has 15 residues. The V gene end was trimmed by 0 bases and the J gene end by 4 bases; junction bases not matched to a gene: 3. CDR3 nucleotide sequence: TGCGCCAGCAGCCAAGATCCGGGACAGGGCTATGGCTACACCTTC. Its protein product is CASSQDPGQGYGYTF.

The genes are TRBV7-9 and TRBJ2-1, with 9 nucleotides matching TRBD1. Germline V CDR1 and CDR2: SEHNR, FQNEAQ (reference sequence). The CDR3 is 15 residues long. V lost 4 bases and J lost 8; bases outside the gene matches: 9. CDR3 in amino acids: CASSWRGQGRDEQFF. The CDR3 nucleotides are TGTGCCAGCAGCTGGAGGGGACAGGGAAGGGATGAGCAGTTCTTC.

The rearrangement links TRBV19 to TRBJ1-2; D perhaps matches TRBD1 (6 bases). The CDR3 length is 14 residues. The V gene lost 10 bases and the J gene lost 0 bases, with 15 bases spanning the gap. Looked up from germline, CDR1 is LNHDA and CDR2 is SQIVND (reference sequence). CDR3 protein: CATAPGHSNYGYTF. DNA for the CDR3: TGTGCCACCGCACCGGGACACTCTAACTATGGCTACACCTTC.

This rearrangement joins TRBV29-1 to TRBJ2-5; no definite D call. CDR1 is SQVTM, CDR2 ANQGSEA, per germline. The V and J ends lost 7 bases and 4 bases respectively, with 13 bases between them. CDR3 size: 12 residues. CDR3 sequence: CSAVLVGETQYF. The CDR3 coding sequence is TGCAGCGCCGTTCTAGTAGGAGAGACCCAGTACTTC.

This clone was observed a handful of times. A read error may account for a junction end that differs from germline. The V call is TRBV7-7, the J call TRBJ2-1; possible D gene TRBD1, 7 bases. The germline V gene encodes CDR1 SSHAT and CDR2 FNYEAQ (reference sequence). This CDR3 spans 17 amino acids. CDR3 sequence: CASSPGIGRDSYNEQFF. CDR3 coding DNA: TGTGCTAGCAGCCCCGGTATAGGGCGGGACAGCTACAATGAGCAGTTCTTC.

The rearrangement joins TRBV20-1 to TRBJ2-7; TRBD1 is a possible D gene (6 bases). The CDR3 consists of 13 residues. Trimming took 3 bases from V and 3 from J, leaving 12 bases between them. Germline CDR1 reads DFQATT; CDR2 reads SNEGSKA (reference sequence). Here the CDR3 reads CSASGSGDYEQYF. CDR3 DNA: TGCAGTGCTAGTGGTTCAGGGGACTACGAGCAGTACTTC.

V usage is TRBV27 and J usage is TRBJ1-6; 11 positions agree with TRBD1. Trimming at V came to 5 bases and at J to 3 bases, leaving 3 bases not matched to a gene. CDR1 is MNHEY and CDR2 is SMNVEV in the germline V gene (reference sequence). The CDR3 extends over 16 amino acids. CDR3 coding DNA: TGTGCCAGCAGTCGGGACAGGGGGATCTATAATTCACCCCTCCACTTT. It codes for CASSRDRGIYNSPLHF.

The CDR3 bases are TGCGCCAGCAGCTTCTCAGGGAACTATGGCTACACCTTC. Translation: CASSFSGNYGYTF. This chain joins TRBV5-1 and TRBJ1-2, with D maybe TRBD1 (5 bases). This CDR3 has 13 amino acids. The V gene lost 2 bases and the J gene lost 2 bases, with 7 bases spanning the gap. The germline CDR1 and CDR2 sequences are SGHRS and YFSETQ.

The chain combines TRBV7-2 with TRBJ1-2; TRBD1 agrees at 8 bases. Losses at the gene ends were 5 bases for V and 6 bases for J; bases not matched to a gene: 11. In germline, CDR1 is SGHTA, CDR2 FQGNSA. This CDR3 region has 15 residues. The CDR3 sequence is CASSPAPRQGNGYTF. CDR3 nucleotides: TGTGCCAGCAGCCCAGCCCCCAGACAGGGGAATGGCTACACCTTC.

The genes are TRBV2 and TRBJ2-3, with 8 bases matching TRBD2. The trim removed 8 bases at V and 0 bases at J, leaving 10 bases unmatched. The length of the CDR3 is 16 residues. The germline CDR1 and CDR2 sequences are SNHLY and FYNNEI. CDR3 sequence (DNA): TGTGCCAGCTACGAACTAGCGGAATCTAGCACAGATACGCAGTATTTT. It is translated as CASYELAESSTDTQYF.

The chain has TRBV4-1 and TRBJ1-4, with 7 bases identical to TRBD1. This CDR3 comprises 15 residues. V lost 4 bases and J lost 5; bases outside the gene matches: 7. Germline V gene sequence: CDR1 MGHRA, CDR2 YSYEKL. This CDR3 reads CASSRQGPSNEKLFF. CDR3 DNA: TGCGCCAGCAGCCGACAGGGCCCGTCAAATGAAAAACTGTTTTTT.

The chain couples TRBV28 to TRBJ1-6; 7 bases map to TRBD1. The CDR3 spans 20 residues. The trim removed 4 bases at V and 8 bases at J, leaving 23 bases unmatched. Germline CDR1 is MDHEN and CDR2 is SYDVKM. The CDR3 coding sequence is TGTGCCAGCAGTTGGATCGGAAGGACAGTTGACGGCAGGGGGGATTCACCCCTCCACTTT. Translated: CASSWIGRTVDGRGDSPLHF. Filled out from reference TRBV28 and TRBJ1-6, the complete variable domain reads DVKVTQSSRYLVKRTGEKVFLECVQDMDHENMFWYRQDPGLGLRLIYFSYDVKMKEKGDIPEGYSVSREKKERFSLILESASTNQTSMYLCASSWIGRTVDGRGDSPLHFGNGTRLTVT.

The chain combines TRBV5-1 with TRBJ1-5; TRBD1 agrees at 8 bases. This CDR3 comprises 16 residues. Germline CDR1 is SGHRS and CDR2 is YFSETQ. Unmatched junction bases numbered 6, after V lost 4 bases and J lost 0 bases. In nucleotides, the CDR3 is TGCGCCAGCAGCCTCGACAGGGGTGATAGCAATCAGCCCCAGCATTTT. Translation gives CASSLDRGDSNQPQHF.

The rearrangement uses TRBV27 and TRBJ2-1; TRBD2 is a possible D gene (5 bases). Trimming removed 3 bases at V and 8 bases at J, with 11 bases between. The CDR3 runs 13 residues. Germline V lookup: CDR1 MNHEY, CDR2 SMNVEV (reference sequence). CDR3 residues: CASSLRRTHEQFF. CDR3 DNA sequence: TGTGCCAGCAGTTTGCGGCGGACTCATGAGCAGTTCTTC.